The source of this T cell receptor (beta chain) is a study of PD-L1 blockade in urothelial cancer. On this clone itself: Its antigen is not known.

Here immunoSEQ multiplex PCR was the method, and the copy in TCRdb shows in-frame clones only, minus some. The data show more than 40,000 clones, around 85% seen once. Study results and limitations: Lower than median blood TCR clonality before treatment predicted better survival.

This CDR3 comprises 15 residues. V lost 8 bases and J lost 8, with 22 bases in between. Germline V gene lookup returns CDR1 SGHAT and CDR2 FQNNGV. Here the sequenced sample was PBMCs, taken around atezolizumab (anti-PD-L1) treatment. The chain joins TRBV11-2 to TRBJ2-1; D is undetermined. This clonotype was obtained from a man in his 60s with urothelial cancer. The DNA for the CDR3 is TGTGCCAGCTATATCAGCCCTGCGGATCACGATGAGCAGTTCTTC. Protein: CASYISPADHDEQFF.